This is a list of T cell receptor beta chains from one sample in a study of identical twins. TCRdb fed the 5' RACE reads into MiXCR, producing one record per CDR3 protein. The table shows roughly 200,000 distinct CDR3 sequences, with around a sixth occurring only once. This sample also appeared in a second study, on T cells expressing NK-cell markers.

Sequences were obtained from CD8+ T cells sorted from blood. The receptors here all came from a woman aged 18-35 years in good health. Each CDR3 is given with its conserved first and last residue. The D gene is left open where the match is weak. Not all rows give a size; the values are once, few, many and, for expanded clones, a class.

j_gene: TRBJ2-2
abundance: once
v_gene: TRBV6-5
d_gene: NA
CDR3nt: TGTGCCAGCAGTTACCAATCGGGGGCCGGGGAGCTGTTTTTT
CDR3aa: CASSYQSGAGELFF

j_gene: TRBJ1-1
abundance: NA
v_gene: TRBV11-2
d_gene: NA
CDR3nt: TGTGCCAGCAGCGACTATTACACTGAAGCTTTCTTT
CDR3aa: CASSDYYTEAFF

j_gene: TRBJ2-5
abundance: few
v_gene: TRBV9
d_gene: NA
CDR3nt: TGTGCCAGCAGCGGAAGCAGGGGGGGTTTAGAGACCCAGTACTTC
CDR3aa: CASSGSRGGLETQYF

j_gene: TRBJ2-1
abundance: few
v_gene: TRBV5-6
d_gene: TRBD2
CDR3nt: TGTGCCAGCAGCTGGGGGACTAGCGGGACCAATGAGCAGTTCTTC
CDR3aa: CASSWGTSGTNEQFF

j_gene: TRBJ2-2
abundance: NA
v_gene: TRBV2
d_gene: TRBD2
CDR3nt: TGTGCCGCGAGGGGCGGGAGGGGCACCGGGGAGCTGTTTTTT
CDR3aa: CAARGGRGTGELFF

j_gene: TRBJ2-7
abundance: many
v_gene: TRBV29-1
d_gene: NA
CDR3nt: TGCAGCGTTGTACGGGGGCCGTACGAGCAGTACTTC
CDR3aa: CSVVRGPYEQYF

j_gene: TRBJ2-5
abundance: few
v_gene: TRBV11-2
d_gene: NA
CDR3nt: TGTGCCAGCAGCGCGGGACGGGGAAGTTCAGAGACCCAGTACTTC
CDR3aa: CASSAGRGSSETQYF

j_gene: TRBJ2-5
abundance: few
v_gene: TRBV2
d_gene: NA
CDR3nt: TGTGCCAGCAGTGAAATGGAGACCCAGTACTTC
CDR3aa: CASSEMETQYF

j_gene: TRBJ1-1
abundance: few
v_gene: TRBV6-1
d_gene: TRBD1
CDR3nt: TGTGCCACCATGACAGGGATGAACACTGAAGCTTTCTTT
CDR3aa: CATMTGMNTEAFF

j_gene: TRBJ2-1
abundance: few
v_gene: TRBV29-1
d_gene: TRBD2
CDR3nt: TGCAGCGTTGATCTGTATGGCGGGAGATCAAATGAGCAGTTCTTC
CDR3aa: CSVDLYGGRSNEQFF

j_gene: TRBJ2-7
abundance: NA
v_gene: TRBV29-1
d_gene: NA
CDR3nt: TGCAGCGTTGAAGTGGCGGGGTCCTCCTACGAGCAGTACTTC
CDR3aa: CSVEVAGSSYEQYF

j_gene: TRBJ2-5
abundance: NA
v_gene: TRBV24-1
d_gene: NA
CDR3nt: TGTGCCACCAGTGGTGGGGGTAGTTTCGAGACCCAGTACTTC
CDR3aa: CATSGGGSFETQYF

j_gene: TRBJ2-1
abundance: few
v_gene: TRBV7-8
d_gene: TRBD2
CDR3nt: TGTGCCAGCAGCCGTCTTATAGCGGGGGCCATCTACAATGAGCAGTTCTTC
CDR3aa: CASSRLIAGAIYNEQFF

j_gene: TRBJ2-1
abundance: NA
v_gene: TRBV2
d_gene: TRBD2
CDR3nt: TGTGCCAGCAGAGGGGACTACTATGAGCAGTTCTTC
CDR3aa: CASRGDYYEQFF

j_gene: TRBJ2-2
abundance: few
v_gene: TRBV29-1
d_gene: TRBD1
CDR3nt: TGCAGCGCCAGACAGGGGGCTTACACCGGGGAGCTGTTTTTT
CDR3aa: CSARQGAYTGELFF

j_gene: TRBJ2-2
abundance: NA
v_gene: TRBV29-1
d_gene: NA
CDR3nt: TGCAGCGTTGGGTATTCCGGGGAGCTGTTTTTT
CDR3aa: CSVGYSGELFF

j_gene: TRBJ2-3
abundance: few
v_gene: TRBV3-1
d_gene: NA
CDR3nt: TGTGCCAGCAGCCAAGGAGGGAACACAGATACGCAGTATTTT
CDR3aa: CASSQGGNTDTQYF

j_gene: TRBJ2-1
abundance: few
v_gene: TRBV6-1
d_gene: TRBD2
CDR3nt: TGTGCCAGCAGGGGTAGCGGGAGGGGTTTTAATGAGCAGTTCTTC
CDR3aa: CASRGSGRGFNEQFF

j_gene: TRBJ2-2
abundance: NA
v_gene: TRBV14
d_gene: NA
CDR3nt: TGTGCCAGCAGCCAATACGGCTTCATCCCCGGGGAGCTGTTTTTT
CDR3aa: CASSQYGFIPGELFF